Given below is one TCR beta chain in context. Its antigen remains unknown. Per the study methods: Junction-only immunoSEQ sequences carried no quality scores, so filtering differed. Data came from immunoSEQ multiplex PCR; TCRdb stores just in-frame clones and leaves some out. The V and J calls and the clone size are those of that table, but D and trimming were determined from the DNA. The sample yields about 120,000 clones, around 68% seen once. This specimen comes from a study of shared clonotypes between healthy human individuals. General study points: Memory subsets generally showed lower estimated richness than naive subsets. Clonotype sharing among the donors was expected to vary with sequencing depth. Naive CD4 clonotypes overlapped across several donors at roughly 5.1%.

With 3 bases removed from V and 0 bases from J, the gap between germline ends came to 11 bases. CDR3 length: 16 amino acids. CDR1 is SGHVS, CDR2 FQNEAQ, per germline. This sequence was found in a woman aged 30 to 39 in good health. Sequenced: memory CD8+ T cells sorted from blood. Subset given: CD45RO+ cells pooled with CCR7-negative TemRA cells. The rearrangement links TRBV7-8 to TRBJ2-2; D call uncertain. This CDR3 reads CASSFFRGSNTGELFF. CDR3 DNA sequence: TGTGCCAGCAGCTTCTTCCGAGGTTCGAACACCGGGGAGCTGTTTTTT.